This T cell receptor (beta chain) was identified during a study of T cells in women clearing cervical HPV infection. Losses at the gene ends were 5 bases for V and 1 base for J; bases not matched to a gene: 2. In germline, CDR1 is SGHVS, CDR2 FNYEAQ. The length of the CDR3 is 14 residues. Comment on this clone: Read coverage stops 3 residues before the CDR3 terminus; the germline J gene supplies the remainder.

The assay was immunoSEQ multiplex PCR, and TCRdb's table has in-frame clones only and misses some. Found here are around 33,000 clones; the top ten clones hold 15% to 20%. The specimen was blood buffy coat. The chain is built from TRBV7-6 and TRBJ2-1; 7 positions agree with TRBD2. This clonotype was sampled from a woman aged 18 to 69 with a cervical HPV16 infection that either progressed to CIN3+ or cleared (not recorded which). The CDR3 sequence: CASSGGLSYNEQFF. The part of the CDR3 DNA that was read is TGTGCCAGCAGCGGGGGACTATCCTACAATGAG.